By frequency in the sample, the clone carrying this T cell receptor (beta chain) is medium-sized. Its cognate antigen is unknown. Full-length variable regions came from constant-region reverse primers plus semi-nested Nested Universal Primer A PCR. TCRdb fed the 5' RACE reads into MiXCR, producing one record per CDR3 protein. The sample holds about 10,000 distinct CDR3 sequences; around 15% are singletons and the top ten take over 3%. Trimming stripped 0 bases from V and 2 bases from J, with 10 bases between. The CDR3 has 14 amino acids. The germline CDR1 and CDR2 sequences are DFQATT and SNEGSKA (reference sequence). Tregs were sorted as CD4+CD25+CD127-/low cells. Study results and caveats: Greatest tumor Treg TCR overlap was with tumor naive CD4+ cells. In terms of TCR gene usage, tumor memory CD4+ T cells clustered together with blood and lymph node memory CD4+ cells, as well as with lymph node naive CD4+ cells. Whole repertoires were not studied in the larger cohort, only one V-J beta rearrangement.

The sequenced sample was Tregs sorted from blood. The receptor comes from a female donor with breast cancer. The chain carries TRBV20-1 and TRBJ2-5; maybe TRBD2 (5 bases). The CDR3 sequence: CSARESLAQETQYF. In DNA form, the CDR3 reads TGCAGTGCTAGAGAGAGTCTAGCACAAGAGACCCAGTACTTC.